Listed below are T cell receptor beta chains from one sample, sequenced in a study of T cells in Graves' hyperthyroidism and ophthalmopathy. Via MiXCR, TCRdb re-called the multiplex PCR reads, giving one row per CDR3 protein. The sample has 600,000 or so distinct CDR3 sequences, around 14% seen once; the top ten hold around 7%. Sequenced: blood. The receptors shown here come from a woman between 18 and 30 years old with Graves' ophthalmopathy. Each CDR3 is given with its conserved first and last residue. A D gene is named only where the DNA matches it firmly. Expanded clones are given a class, and other clones once, few, many or no size at all.

D: NA
size: NA
V: TRBV30
J: TRBJ2-2
CDR3: CAWSVRGRAFTGELFF
DNA: TGTGCCTGGAGTGTACGCGGCAGGGCTTTCACCGGGGAGCTGTTTTTT

D: NA
size: NA
V: TRBV4-2
J: TRBJ1-2
CDR3: CASSQEPGEGAGYTF
DNA: TGTGCCAGCAGCCAAGAACCAGGGGAGGGTGCTGGCTACACCTTC

D: NA
size: many
V: TRBV13
J: TRBJ2-7
CDR3: CASSFNRVYEQYF
DNA: TGTGCCAGCAGCTTCAACAGGGTCTACGAGCAGTACTTC

D: NA
size: few
V: TRBV12-3/TRBV12-4
J: TRBJ2-7
CDR3: CASSFSAVEQYF
DNA: TGTGCCAGCAGTTTTTCTGCAGTTGAGCAGTACTTC

D: NA
size: many
V: TRBV5-1
J: TRBJ2-3
CDR3: CASSLRSPGRSTDTQYF
DNA: TGCGCCAGCAGCCTCCGGAGTCCGGGAAGGAGCACAGATACGCAGTATTTT

D: NA
size: many
V: TRBV27
J: TRBJ2-1
CDR3: CASGLGSLGNEQFF
DNA: TGTGCCAGTGGTCTGGGGTCCCTGGGAAATGAGCAGTTCTTC

D: TRBD1
size: few
V: TRBV4-1
J: TRBJ2-5
CDR3: CASSQDRDSYQETQYF
DNA: TGCGCCAGCAGCCAAGACCGGGACAGCTACCAAGAGACCCAGTACTTC

D: NA
size: many
V: TRBV6-2/TRBV6-3
J: TRBJ2-7
CDR3: CASSYSEYEQYF
DNA: TGTGCCAGCAGTTACTCGGAGTACGAGCAGTACTTC

D: NA
size: few
V: TRBV18
J: TRBJ2-2
CDR3: CASSPPFSGSYSTGELFF
DNA: TGTGCCAGCTCACCACCTTTTTCCGGCAGCTATTCCACCGGGGAGCTGTTTTTT

D: NA
size: many
V: TRBV7-8
J: TRBJ1-1
CDR3: CASSLVPGVVGTEAFF
DNA: TGTGCCAGCAGCTTAGTCCCGGGGGTGGTTGGCACTGAAGCTTTCTTT

D: NA
size: many
V: TRBV28
J: TRBJ1-5
CDR3: CASSSMGRSNQPQHF
DNA: TGTGCCAGCAGTTCCATGGGCAGGTCCAATCAGCCCCAGCATTTT

D: TRBD1
size: many
V: TRBV27
J: TRBJ1-2
CDR3: CASSVKGANYGYTF
DNA: TGTGCCAGCAGTGTCAAGGGGGCGAACTATGGCTACACCTTC

D: TRBD1
size: many
V: TRBV7-8
J: TRBJ2-4
CDR3: CASSLQGANIQYF
DNA: TGTGCCAGCAGCTTACAGGGGGCGAACATTCAGTACTTC

D: NA
size: many
V: TRBV9
J: TRBJ1-2
CDR3: CASSVKQETHYGYTF
DNA: TGTGCCAGCAGCGTTAAACAGGAGACTCACTATGGCTACACCTTC

D: NA
size: NA
V: TRBV5-4
J: TRBJ1-6
CDR3: CASSYDRNSSPLHF
DNA: TGTGCCAGCAGCTACGACAGAAACAGTTCACCCCTCCACTTT

D: NA
size: many
V: TRBV20-1
J: TRBJ2-7
CDR3: CSARGGQLSSYEQYF
DNA: TGCAGTGCTAGGGGGGGACAGTTAAGCTCCTACGAGCAGTACTTC

D: NA
size: many
V: TRBV27
J: TRBJ1-5
CDR3: CASSLQPRQPQHF
DNA: TGTGCCAGCAGTTTGCAACCGCGTCAGCCCCAGCATTTT

D: NA
size: many
V: TRBV2
J: TRBJ2-7
CDR3: CAGGGLISYEQYF
DNA: TGTGCCGGAGGAGGACTGATATCCTACGAGCAGTACTTC

D: NA
size: NA
V: TRBV10-1
J: TRBJ2-2
CDR3: CARVRGPWRDIRNTGELFF
DNA: TGCGCCCGTGTTAGGGGCCCTTGGCGGGACATAAGGAACACCGGGGAGCTGTTTTTT

D: TRBD2
size: few
V: TRBV14
J: TRBJ2-5
CDR3: CASSQFTGLAGGETQYF
DNA: TGTGCCAGCAGCCAATTTACGGGACTAGCGGGAGGAGAGACCCAGTACTTC

D: NA
size: many
V: TRBV30
J: TRBJ1-2
CDR3: CAWDEGSNYGYTF
DNA: TGTGCCTGGGATGAGGGTTCTAACTATGGCTACACCTTC

D: NA
size: NA
V: TRBV19
J: TRBJ1-2
CDR3: CASSIQGRGYTF
DNA: TGTGCCAGTAGTATCCAGGGTCGGGGCTACACCTTC

D: TRBD2
size: NA
V: TRBV6-1
J: TRBJ2-7
CDR3: CASKTSGGSYEQYF
DNA: TGTGCCAGCAAGACTAGCGGGGGGTCCTACGAGCAGTACTTC

D: NA
size: many
V: TRBV28
J: TRBJ2-7
CDR3: CASDRDGYEQYF
DNA: TGTGCCAGCGACCGGGACGGATACGAGCAGTACTTC

D: NA
size: many
V: TRBV28
J: TRBJ2-7
CDR3: CASIRADEQYF
DNA: TGTGCCAGCATTAGAGCCGACGAGCAGTACTTC

D: TRBD2
size: NA
V: TRBV12-3/TRBV12-4
J: TRBJ2-7
CDR3: CAGSLSIDSGRSYYEQYF
DNA: TGTGCCGGCAGTTTATCAATTGATAGCGGGAGAAGTTATTACGAGCAGTACTTC

D: TRBD2
size: NA
V: TRBV19
J: TRBJ2-2
CDR3: CASSIPLYRTSGAGELFF
DNA: TGTGCCAGTAGTATTCCCCTCTACCGGACTAGCGGCGCCGGGGAGCTGTTTTTT

D: NA
size: many
V: TRBV29-1
J: TRBJ2-3
CDR3: CSVGRGGPFSTDTQYF
DNA: TGCAGCGTGGGAAGGGGGGGGCCCTTTAGCACAGATACGCAGTATTTT

D: TRBD2
size: NA
V: TRBV4-3
J: TRBJ2-3
CDR3: CASSHGTSGTDTQYF
DNA: TGCGCCAGCAGCCACGGGACTAGCGGCACAGATACGCAGTATTTT

D: TRBD2
size: many
V: TRBV7-9
J: TRBJ2-3
CDR3: CASSPQLAGVDTQYF
DNA: TGTGCCAGCAGCCCTCAACTAGCGGGAGTTGATACGCAGTATTTT

D: TRBD1
size: NA
V: TRBV20-1
J: TRBJ1-1
CDR3: CSARDPRTGAGGTEAFF
DNA: TGCAGTGCTAGAGACCCAAGGACAGGCGCCGGGGGGACTGAAGCTTTCTTT

D: NA
size: many
V: TRBV7-2
J: TRBJ2-3
CDR3: CASSPGGSRGGTQYF
DNA: TGTGCCAGCAGCCCCGGGGGTAGCCGAGGAGGTACGCAGTATTTT

D: NA
size: NA
V: TRBV28
J: TRBJ2-7
CDR3: CASSPTRGAEGPHEQYF
DNA: TGTGCCAGCAGTCCCACCCGGGGCGCGGAGGGCCCCCACGAGCAGTACTTC

D: NA
size: few
V: TRBV5-8
J: TRBJ1-1
CDR3: CASSTGRGDTEAFF
DNA: TGTGCCAGCAGTACCGGGCGGGGGGACACTGAAGCTTTCTTT

D: NA
size: many
V: TRBV7-6
J: TRBJ2-7
CDR3: CASSLGAATYEQYF
DNA: TGTGCCAGCAGCTTAGGGGCAGCCACCTACGAGCAGTACTTC

D: TRBD2
size: many
V: TRBV12-3/TRBV12-4
J: TRBJ2-3
CDR3: CASIRNLAGGYDTQYF
DNA: TGTGCCAGCATACGGAACCTGGCGGGAGGTTACGATACGCAGTATTTT

D: NA
size: many
V: TRBV27
J: TRBJ2-7
CDR3: CASSVIAEGEQYF
DNA: TGTGCCAGCAGTGTTATAGCAGAAGGGGAGCAGTACTTC

D: TRBD1
size: many
V: TRBV30
J: TRBJ2-6
CDR3: CAWSVTGGSGANVLTF
DNA: TGTGCCTGGAGTGTGACAGGGGGCTCTGGGGCCAACGTCCTGACTTTC

D: NA
size: few
V: TRBV19
J: TRBJ1-5
CDR3: CASQPPSGANQPQHF
DNA: TGTGCCAGCCAGCCTCCGTCAGGGGCAAATCAGCCCCAGCATTTT

D: NA
size: many
V: TRBV28
J: TRBJ2-7
CDR3: CASSSIRRGEQYF
DNA: TGTGCCAGCAGCTCAATCAGGAGAGGGGAGCAGTACTTC

D: TRBD2
size: NA
V: TRBV5-1
J: TRBJ2-5
CDR3: CASGPLAGVETQYF
DNA: TGCGCCAGCGGACCGCTAGCGGGAGTTGAGACCCAGTACTTC

D: TRBD2
size: many
V: TRBV11-2
J: TRBJ2-1
CDR3: CASSLDLASGSYNEQFF
DNA: TGTGCCAGCAGCTTAGATTTGGCTAGCGGCTCCTACAATGAGCAGTTCTTC

D: TRBD2
size: many
V: TRBV6-1
J: TRBJ2-1
CDR3: CASSLGRVGYNEQFF
DNA: TGTGCCAGCAGTTTGGGGAGGGTCGGCTACAATGAGCAGTTCTTC

D: NA
size: many
V: TRBV27
J: TRBJ2-1
CDR3: CASSLYSGSSYNEQFF
DNA: TGTGCCAGCAGTTTATATTCAGGGAGCTCCTACAATGAGCAGTTCTTC

D: NA
size: many
V: TRBV7-2
J: TRBJ1-1
CDR3: CASSLEVGWVTEAFF
DNA: TGTGCCAGCAGCTTAGAAGTTGGCTGGGTCACTGAAGCTTTCTTT

D: TRBD2
size: NA
V: TRBV7-6
J: TRBJ2-1
CDR3: CASSLSSSGVGNEQFF
DNA: TGTGCCAGCAGCTTAAGTAGTAGCGGGGTGGGGAATGAGCAGTTCTTC

D: NA
size: NA
V: TRBV20-1
J: TRBJ1-1
CDR3: CSARDDRKNTEAFF
DNA: TGCAGTGCTAGAGACGACAGGAAGAACACTGAAGCTTTCTTT

D: TRBD2
size: NA
V: TRBV29-1
J: TRBJ2-3
CDR3: CSVFLAGDTDTQYF
DNA: TGCAGCGTTTTTTTAGCGGGAGACACAGATACGCAGTATTTT

D: NA
size: many
V: TRBV12-5
J: TRBJ2-1
CDR3: CASGWSGLPKGGNEQFF
DNA: TGTGCTAGTGGTTGGAGCGGCCTCCCAAAAGGCGGGAATGAGCAGTTCTTC

D: NA
size: many
V: TRBV6-1
J: TRBJ2-7
CDR3: CASSPDGVGQTYEQYF
DNA: TGTGCCAGCAGTCCAGACGGTGTGGGACAAACCTACGAGCAGTACTTC

D: NA
size: few
V: TRBV7-9
J: TRBJ1-1
CDR3: CASSLMDSPRGGTEAFF
DNA: TGTGCCAGCAGCTTAATGGATTCCCCCAGGGGTGGGACTGAAGCTTTCTTT

D: NA
size: few
V: TRBV30
J: TRBJ1-1
CDR3: CAWRGRGGDTEAFF
DNA: TGTGCCTGGAGAGGAAGGGGGGGGGACACTGAAGCTTTCTTT

D: NA
size: many
V: TRBV10-3
J: TRBJ1-1
CDR3: CAISGSGLHPKGAEAFF
DNA: TGTGCCATCAGTGGGTCAGGACTCCACCCCAAGGGCGCTGAAGCTTTCTTT

D: TRBD1
size: NA
V: TRBV9
J: TRBJ2-5
CDR3: CASSVGDRQETQYF
DNA: TGTGCCAGCAGCGTAGGGGACAGACAAGAGACCCAGTACTTC

D: TRBD2
size: many
V: TRBV6-2/TRBV6-3
J: TRBJ2-1
CDR3: CASSKGLAGYNEQFF
DNA: TGTGCCAGCAGCAAAGGACTAGCGGGATATAATGAGCAGTTCTTC

D: TRBD2
size: NA
V: TRBV20-1
J: TRBJ2-7
CDR3: CSAREYRDRLAGYYEQYF
DNA: TGCAGTGCTAGAGAGTATCGCGACAGACTAGCGGGATATTACGAGCAGTACTTC

D: NA
size: many
V: TRBV6-1
J: TRBJ2-2
CDR3: CASSLRSGPNTGELFF
DNA: TGTGCCAGCAGTTTACGAAGCGGGCCTAACACCGGGGAGCTGTTTTTT

D: NA
size: many
V: TRBV7-3
J: TRBJ1-1
CDR3: CASSLTPGVTEAFF
DNA: TGTGCCAGCAGCTTAACCCCAGGGGTGACTGAAGCTTTCTTT

D: NA
size: many
V: TRBV7-9
J: TRBJ1-2
CDR3: CASSPLTEGYGYTF
DNA: TGTGCCAGCAGTCCCTTGACGGAGGGTTATGGCTACACCTTC

D: TRBD1
size: NA
V: TRBV28
J: TRBJ2-5
CDR3: CASSWTGGMETQYF
DNA: TGTGCCAGCAGCTGGACAGGGGGGATGGAGACCCAGTACTTC